The 32 T cell receptor beta chains in this list originate from one sample, sequenced in a study of blood T cell repertoires in COVID-19. Sequencing was performed with immunoSEQ multiplex PCR; in TCRdb, only in-frame clones are kept and a portion is missing. The data hold about 230,000 clones, with just over 85% observed a single time. Source material: peripheral blood. These receptors came from a man aged 50 or older with COVID-19, enrolled during active disease.

V is TRBV6-1 and J is TRBJ2-5, with a tentative D call TRBD1 (6 bases). The V gene's germline CDR1 is MNHNS and CDR2 SASEGT. V was cut by 1 base and J by 4 bases, with 7 bases left in between. The CDR3 contains 13 residues. This chain's CDR3 is CASSEDRVETQYF. In nucleotides, the CDR3 is TGTGCCAGCAGTGAAGACAGGGTAGAGACCCAGTACTTC.

The CDR3 DNA follows: TGTGCCAGTAGAACTCAGGGGAACACTGAAGCTTTCTTT. It codes for CASRTQGNTEAFF. The gene calls are TRBV19 and TRBJ1-1; weak D call: TRBD1 (5 bases). The length of the CDR3 is 13 residues. Trimming took 6 bases from V and 1 from J, leaving 9 bases between them. The germline gives CDR1 LNHDA, CDR2 SQIVND (reference sequence).

This chain uses TRBV3-1 (or the pseudogene TRBV3-2) with TRBJ2-4; 10 bases align to TRBD1. Germline lookup yields CDR1 LGHDT and CDR2 YNNKEL (reference sequence). V lost 4 bases to trimming and J lost 0 bases; unmatched junction nucleotides: 9. The CDR3 is 18 residues long. The DNA of the CDR3 is TGTGCCAGCAGCCGCAGGACAGGGGGTAGTTTAGCCAAAAACATTCAGTACTTC. It translates to CASSRRTGGSLAKNIQYF.

The chain uses TRBV19 and TRBJ2-1; TRBD2 might be the D (6 bases). This CDR3 comprises 14 residues. CDR1 and CDR2 (germline): LNHDA, SQIVND (reference sequence). Deletions cut 9 bases from V and 10 bases from J, with 22 bases between. CDR3 DNA sequence: TGTGCCAGCAAAATGGGGGGATCCCCCCGCGAGCAGTTCTTC. It encodes CASKMGGSPREQFF.

In nucleotides, the CDR3 is TGTGCCAGCTCACCGGGACAGGGAGGTACTGAAGCTTTCTTT. Amino acid sequence: CASSPGQGGTEAFF. The chain employs TRBV18 and TRBJ1-1; TRBD1 matches 9 bases. The V gene end was trimmed by 3 bases and the J gene end by 5 bases; junction bases not matched to a gene: 4. The CDR3 length is 14 residues. Germline-derived CDR1 and CDR2 are KGHSH and LQKENI. Variable domain in full (rest from reference TRBV18 and TRBJ1-1): NAGVMQNPRHLVRRRGQEARLRCSPMKGHSHVYWYRQLPEEGLKFMVYLQKENIIDESGMPKERFSAEFPKEGPSILRIQQVVRGDSAAYFCASSPGQGGTEAFFGQGTRLTVV.

The chain joins TRBV27 to TRBJ2-1, with D perhaps matching TRBD2 (6 bases). The CDR3 is made up of 16 amino acids. Germline CDR1 is MNHEY and CDR2 is SMNVEV (reference sequence). V was cut by 5 bases and J by 7 bases, with 21 bases left in between. The CDR3 loop is CASSPGSQSRGNEQFF. CDR3 in DNA: TGTGCCAGCAGTCCCGGGAGCCAATCACGGGGGAATGAGCAGTTCTTC.

The chain couples TRBV19 to TRBJ2-3, with 8 bases matching TRBD1. CDR3 length equals 15 residues. J gave up 2 bases and V 6 bases, and 7 bases lay outside the gene matches. Germline values: CDR1 LNHDA, CDR2 SQIVND (reference sequence). CDR3: CASRGRDRYTDTQYF. CDR3 bases: TGTGCCAGTAGGGGTAGGGACAGGTACACAGATACGCAGTATTTT.

This chain uses TRBV19 with TRBJ1-1, with 8 bases aligning to TRBD1. From germline, CDR1 is LNHDA and CDR2 SQIVND (reference sequence). V shed 4 bases, J shed 4 bases, and the junction held 5 bases outside the gene matches. The CDR3 sequence is 14 residues long. In DNA form, the CDR3 reads TGTGCCAGTAGTACCCCGGGGACAGGCACTGAAGCTTTCTTT. It specifies CASSTPGTGTEAFF. Full variable domain (remainder filled in from reference TRBV19 and TRBJ1-1): DGGITQSPKYLFRKEGQNVTLSCEQNLNHDAMYWYRQDPGQGLRLIYYSQIVNDFQKGDIAEGYSVSREKKESFPLTVTSAQKNPTAFYLCASSTPGTGTEAFFGQGTRLTVV.

CDR3 loop: CASSQEGRTGDFNSPLHF. CDR3 DNA: TGTGCCAGCAGCCAAGAAGGACGGACAGGGGACTTTAATTCACCCCTCCACTTT. The rearrangement uses TRBV4-2 and TRBJ1-6; TRBD1 agrees at 9 bases. The CDR3 is made up of 18 amino acids. V lost 0 bases to trimming and J lost 6 bases; unmatched junction nucleotides: 9. The V gene's germline CDR1 is LGHNA and CDR2 YNFKEQ.

The V call is TRBV9, the J call TRBJ1-4; D is uncertain. Germline loops: CDR1 SGDLS, CDR2 YYNGEE. The CDR3 is made up of 14 amino acids. V lost 4 bases and J 5 bases, leaving 12 bases between the germline ends. CDR3 residues: CASSQGPRNEKLFF. CDR3 in DNA: TGTGCCAGCAGCCAAGGTCCGAGGAATGAAAAACTGTTTTTT.

This sequence joins TRBV5-4 and TRBJ2-1; 14 nucleotides line up with TRBD2. Germline V gives CDR1 SGHNT, CDR2 YYREEE (reference sequence). V trimming: 4 bases; J trimming: 8 bases; junction bases outside the gene matches: 5. This CDR3 comprises 15 residues. The CDR3 DNA reads TGTGCCAGCAGCAGGACTAGCGGGGGGCGGGATGAGCAGTTCTTC. This encodes CASSRTSGGRDEQFF.

The chain couples TRBV19 to TRBJ2-5; 11 bases are a match to TRBD2. CDR1 is LNHDA, CDR2 SQIVND, per germline (reference sequence). Trimming took 6 bases from V and 2 from J; bases not matched to a gene: 2. The CDR3 length is 14 residues. The CDR3 spells CASRLAGEQETQYF. Here the CDR3 DNA reads TGTGCCAGTAGACTAGCGGGAGAACAAGAGACCCAGTACTTC.

This clone was seen just once. V and J are TRBV3-1 (or the pseudogene TRBV3-2) and TRBJ1-5, with 8 bases fitting TRBD1. Germline trimming cut 4 bases from V and 5 bases from J; bases unmatched to any gene: 10. The germline V gene has CDR1 LGHDT and CDR2 YNNKEL (reference sequence). The CDR3 sequence is 16 residues long. CDR3 protein: CASSPLQDRADQPQHF. The CDR3 DNA sequence: TGTGCCAGCAGCCCTCTTCAGGACAGGGCTGATCAGCCCCAGCATTTT.

The genes are TRBV4-1 and TRBJ2-3; maybe TRBD2 (6 bases). The CDR3 has 16 residues. The ends were cut back, 1 base at V and 0 bases at J, with 11 bases in the middle. Germline V gene data show CDR1 as MGHRA and CDR2 as YSYEKL. CDR3 nucleotides: TGCGCCAGCAGCCAAGTGGCAGGGACTAGCACAGATACGCAGTATTTT. Translating gives CASSQVAGTSTDTQYF.

The V call is TRBV5-4, the J call TRBJ1-2; the match to TRBD1 covers 12 bases. V lost 5 bases, J lost 5 bases, and 7 bases stayed unmatched. Germline loops: CDR1 SGHNT, CDR2 YYREEE (reference sequence). CDR3 length: 15 residues. CDR3 DNA sequence: TGTGCCAGCAGAACGGGACAGGGGGCTCGGTATGGCTACACCTTC. Its protein is CASRTGQGARYGYTF.

The chain joins TRBV12-3 or TRBV12-4 to TRBJ2-3, with a weak D call TRBD1 (6 bases). Deletions cut 7 bases from V and 5 bases from J, with 10 bases between. This CDR3 contains 12 residues. The CDR3 DNA reads as TGTGCCAGCACACAGGGTTTAGATACGCAGTATTTT. Protein: CASTQGLDTQYF.

The chain recombines TRBV18 with TRBJ1-1; D is ambiguous. V lost 10 bases and J lost 2, with 14 bases in between. From germline, CDR1 is KGHSH and CDR2 LQKENI. The length of the CDR3 is 13 residues. CDR3 amino acids: CATSLGGNTEAFF. The CDR3 DNA follows: TGTGCCACCTCTCTGGGAGGAAACACTGAAGCTTTCTTT.

The gene calls are TRBV19 and TRBJ1-1; 7 nucleotides match TRBD1. The germline V gene encodes CDR1 LNHDA and CDR2 SQIVND (reference sequence). The CDR3 has 14 residues. V trimming: 6 bases; J trimming: 5 bases; junction bases outside the gene matches: 9. The CDR3: CASSQLQGRTEAFF. The DNA for the CDR3 is TGTGCCAGTAGCCAGCTACAGGGGCGTACTGAAGCTTTCTTT.

The rearrangement joins TRBV11-2 to TRBJ2-1, with TRBD2 matching 9 bases. The length of the CDR3 is 14 residues. The germline gives CDR1 SGHAT, CDR2 FQNNGV. The V gene end was trimmed by 7 bases and the J gene end by 6 bases; junction bases not matched to a gene: 7. The CDR3 DNA reads TGTGCCAGCACCCTGCTAGCGGGAAGCAATGAGCAGTTCTTC. Protein product: CASTLLAGSNEQFF.

The chain recombines TRBV7-9 with TRBJ1-1, with 7 bases aligning to TRBD1. Germline trimming cut 5 bases from V and 0 bases from J; bases unmatched to any gene: 9. This CDR3 spans 16 amino acids. CDR1 is SEHNR, CDR2 FQNEAQ, per germline (reference sequence). The CDR3 loop reads CASSPQGGSMNTEAFF. The CDR3 coding sequence is TGTGCCAGCAGCCCCCAAGGGGGCTCAATGAACACTGAAGCTTTCTTT.

CDR3 residues: CASSIGDISYEQYF. DNA of the CDR3: TGTGCCAGTAGTATAGGGGACATCTCCTACGAGCAGTACTTC. The chain links TRBV19 to TRBJ2-7, with a tentative D call TRBD1 (6 bases). V gave up 1 base and J gave up 0 bases, with 7 bases separating them. The V gene's germline CDR1 is LNHDA and CDR2 SQIVND (reference sequence). The CDR3 consists of 14 residues.

The chain couples TRBV5-6 to TRBJ1-3; 8 bases match TRBD1. The CDR3 contains 16 residues. V gave up 3 bases and J gave up 1 base; unmatched junction bases: 6. CDR1 and CDR2 from the germline V gene are SGHDT and YYEEEE. This chain's CDR3 is CASSWAGGASGNTIYF. The CDR3 region has the DNA TGTGCCAGCAGCTGGGCAGGGGGCGCTTCTGGAAACACCATATATTTT.

CDR3 nucleotide sequence: TGTGCCACCTACCGGGACACCAACTACGAGCAGTACTTC. Its protein is CATYRDTNYEQYF. V and J are TRBV13 and TRBJ2-7; a weak D match, TRBD1 (6 bases). The germline CDR1 and CDR2 sequences are PRHDT and FYEKMQ (reference sequence). CDR3 length: 13 amino acids. Deletions cut 10 bases from V and 3 bases from J, with 16 bases between.

Here the CDR3 reads CATSDSRNTEAFF. The CDR3 DNA follows: TGTGCCACCAGTGATTCTAGGAACACTGAAGCTTTCTTT. The J gene is TRBJ1-1, the V gene TRBV24-1; no firm D call. V dropped 2 bases and J dropped 1 base, with 4 bases sitting between them. The CDR3 totals 13 residues. Germline lookup yields CDR1 KGHDR and CDR2 SFDVKD.

This sequence joins TRBV9 and TRBJ2-1; D unresolved. CDR1 is SGDLS and CDR2 is YYNGEE in the germline V gene. The ends were cut back, 3 bases at V and 7 bases at J, with 17 bases in the middle. The CDR3 has 15 residues. CDR3 sequence reads: CASSGGGAPRNEQFF. The CDR3 region has the DNA TGTGCCAGCAGCGGAGGCGGTGCACCAAGGAATGAGCAGTTCTTC. Looking up the rest from reference TRBV9 and TRBJ2-1 gives the full variable domain: DSGVTQTPKHLITATGQRVTLRCSPRSGDLSVYWYQQSLDQGLQFLIQYYNGEERAKGNILERFSAQQFPDLHSELNLSSLELGDSALYFCASSGGGAPRNEQFFGPGTRLTVL.

The V gene is TRBV6-5, the J gene TRBJ1-6; 7 bases match TRBD1. This CDR3 is built from 14 residues. The ends lost 5 bases at V and 7 bases at J; junction bases unmatched: 5. CDR1 is MNHEY and CDR2 is SVGAGI in the germline V gene. The CDR3 is CASSQLRGNSPLHF. Written as DNA, the CDR3 is TGTGCCAGCAGTCAACTCAGGGGGAATTCACCCCTCCACTTT.

J is TRBJ1-6 and V is TRBV9; D gene ambiguous. Between the trimmed V and J ends, which lost 0 bases and 10 bases, there was a span of 14 bases. Germline CDR1 is SGDLS and CDR2 is YYNGEE. This CDR3 region has 15 residues. The CDR3 bases are TGTGCCAGCAGCGTAGAGGAGGGAAGGGCCTCACCCCTCCACTTT. Protein product: CASSVEEGRASPLHF.

The V call is TRBV7-2, the J call TRBJ2-5, with D perhaps TRBD2 (6 bases). There are 16 residues in the CDR3. Trimming took off 1 base at V and 1 base at J, with 13 bases between the two ends. Germline CDR1 SGHTA, CDR2 FQGNSA. The DNA of the CDR3 is TGTGCCAGCAGCTTAGGGCATGGGGGGACCCAAGAGACCCAGTACTTC. Residues: CASSLGHGGTQETQYF. Drawing the rest from reference TRBV7-2 and TRBJ2-5, the complete variable domain is GAGVSQSPSNKVTEKGKDVELRCDPISGHTALYWYRQSLGQGLEFLIYFQGNSAPDKSGLPSDRFSAERTGGSVSTLTIQRTQQEDSAVYLCASSLGHGGTQETQYFGPGTRLLVL.

The table lists this clone with a few counts. The CDR3 nucleotides are TGTGCCAGCAGTTTATCGGAGGTCCGTGGCTACACCTTC. The encoded protein is CASSLSEVRGYTF. V gene TRBV28 combines with J gene TRBJ1-2; D call uncertain. The germline V and J ends were trimmed by 1 base and 7 bases, with 10 bases remaining between them. The CDR3 covers 13 residues. Germline CDR1 is MDHEN and CDR2 is SYDVKM.

This clone has only a few counts. The CDR3 sequence is CAISDPQGLTTEAFF. The CDR3 DNA reads TGTGCCATCAGCGACCCACAGGGGTTGACTACTGAAGCTTTCTTT. The chain carries TRBV10-3 and TRBJ1-1, with 7 nucleotides matching TRBD1. Trimming took 6 bases from V and 5 from J; bases not matched to a gene: 12. This CDR3 has 15 residues. Germline CDR1 reads ENHRY; CDR2 reads SYGVKD.

The J gene is TRBJ1-2, the V gene TRBV29-1, with 7 bases that match TRBD1. The CDR3 is made up of 11 amino acids. Germline lookup yields CDR1 SQVTM and CDR2 ANQGSEA. V lost 6 bases and J lost 6; bases outside the gene matches: 4. CDR3 residues: CSVPTGNGYTF. The CDR3 nucleotides are TGCAGCGTGCCGACAGGGAATGGCTACACCTTC. Filled out from reference TRBV29-1 and TRBJ1-2, the complete variable domain reads SAVISQKPSRDICQRGTSLTIQCQVDSQVTMMFWYRQQPGQSLTLIATANQGSEATYESGFVIDKFPISRPNLTFSTLTVSNMSPEDSSIYLCSVPTGNGYTFGSGTRLTVV.

This chain connects TRBV7-2 to TRBJ1-2; 7 bases are a match to TRBD1. This CDR3 region has 14 residues. CDR1 and CDR2 (germline): SGHTA, FQGNSA. V dropped 6 bases and J dropped 6; count of bases not matched to a gene: 10. CDR3 amino acids: CASRPATGDHGYTF. The CDR3, as DNA: TGTGCCAGCAGACCAGCCACAGGGGACCATGGCTACACCTTC.